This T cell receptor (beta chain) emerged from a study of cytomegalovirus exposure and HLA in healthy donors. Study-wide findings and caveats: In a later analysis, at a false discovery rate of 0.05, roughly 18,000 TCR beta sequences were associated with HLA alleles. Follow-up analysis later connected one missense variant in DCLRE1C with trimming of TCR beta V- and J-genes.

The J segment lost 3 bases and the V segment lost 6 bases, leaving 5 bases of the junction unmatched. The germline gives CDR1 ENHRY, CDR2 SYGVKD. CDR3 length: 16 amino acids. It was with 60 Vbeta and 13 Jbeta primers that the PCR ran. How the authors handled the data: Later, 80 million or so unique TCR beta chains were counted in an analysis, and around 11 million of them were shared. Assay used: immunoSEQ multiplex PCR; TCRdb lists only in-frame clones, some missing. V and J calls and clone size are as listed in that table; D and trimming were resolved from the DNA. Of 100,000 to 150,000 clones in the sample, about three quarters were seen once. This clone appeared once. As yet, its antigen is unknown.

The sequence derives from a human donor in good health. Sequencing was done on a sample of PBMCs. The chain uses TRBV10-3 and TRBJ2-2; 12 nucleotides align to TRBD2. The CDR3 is CAISLAGGLDTGELFF. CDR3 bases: TGTGCCATCAGCCTAGCGGGGGGGCTTGACACCGGGGAGCTGTTTTTT.